These 25 T cell receptor beta chains originate from one sample sequenced in a study of T cell responses to AZD1222 COVID-19 vaccine. Using immunoSEQ multiplex PCR, the repertoire was profiled, and TCRdb retains in-frame clones only, with some absent. Here the sample spans 90,000 to 130,000 clones, around 84% being singletons. The sequenced sample was peripheral blood, obtained on day 0 of AZD1222 vaccination. The receptors come from an adult in good health.

The chain couples TRBV5-1 to TRBJ1-4, with D perhaps matching TRBD1 (6 bases). The CDR3 spans 16 residues. Germline V gives CDR1 SGHRS, CDR2 YFSETQ. The V end was cut by 4 bases, the J end by 0 bases, with 13 bases between. The CDR3 nucleotides read TGCGCCAGCAGCGCCGCACAGGGCGCAACTAATGAAAAACTGTTTTTT. Translation gives CASSAAQGATNEKLFF. The complete variable domain, with remaining parts taken from reference TRBV5-1 and TRBJ1-4, reads KAGVTQTPRYLIKTRGQQVTLSCSPISGHRSVSWYQQTPGQGLQFLFEYFSETQRNKGNFPGRFSGRQFSNSRSEMNVSTLELGDSALYLCASSAAQGATNEKLFFGSGTQLSVL.

This clone has just one count. V is TRBV5-1 and J is TRBJ2-1; 7 nucleotides align to TRBD2. Trimming at V came to 6 bases and at J to 3 bases, leaving 6 bases not matched to a gene. This CDR3 is built from 14 residues. Germline CDR1 reads SGHRS; CDR2 reads YFSETQ. The CDR3 spells CASTTGGGYNEQFF. CDR3 DNA: TGCGCCAGCACCACTGGGGGGGGCTACAATGAGCAGTTCTTC.

This rearrangement joins TRBV5-1 to TRBJ2-1; unclear D gene. This CDR3 is built from 15 residues. Germline loops: CDR1 SGHRS, CDR2 YFSETQ. The V and J ends lost 0 bases and 0 bases respectively, with 7 bases between them. The CDR3 DNA sequence: TGCGCCAGCAGCTTGGTGGCTAGCTCCTACAATGAGCAGTTCTTC. This gives the protein CASSLVASSYNEQFF.

The chain has TRBV4-2 and TRBJ2-5, with a weak D call TRBD1 (6 bases). The CDR3 is 14 residues long. Trimming took off 1 base at V and 5 bases at J, with 11 bases between the two ends. Germline values: CDR1 LGHNA, CDR2 YNFKEQ. The CDR3 coding sequence is TGTGCCAGCAGCCAAGTGGGGCAGGGGGAGACCCAGTACTTC. Its translation is CASSQVGQGETQYF.

The chain is built from TRBV7-2 and TRBJ2-5, with 9 bases matching TRBD2. Unmatched junction bases numbered 10, after V lost 6 bases and J lost 5 bases. The CDR3 contains 15 residues. From germline, CDR1 is SGHTA and CDR2 FQGNSA. CDR3 in amino acids: CASRPSGTSSETQYF. The CDR3 bases are TGTGCCAGCAGGCCTTCAGGGACTAGCAGTGAGACCCAGTACTTC.

V is TRBV6-5 and J is TRBJ1-1; D gene unclear. Trimming stripped 7 bases from V and 3 bases from J, with 12 bases between. CDR1 is MNHEY, CDR2 SVGAGI, per germline. This CDR3 is 13 amino acids long. CDR3 coding DNA: TGTGCCAGCAAAGGGCAATGGGACACTGAAGCTTTCTTT. It specifies CASKGQWDTEAFF.

The chain recombines TRBV6-1 with TRBJ1-2; D is possibly TRBD1 (5 bases). The CDR3 extends over 17 amino acids. CDR1 is MNHNS and CDR2 is SASEGT in the germline V gene. The V gene lost 0 bases and the J gene lost 0 bases, with 14 bases spanning the gap. CDR3 residues: CASSEAGVTGANYGYTF. The CDR3 nucleotides are TGTGCCAGCAGTGAAGCGGGTGTTACGGGGGCTAACTATGGCTACACCTTC.

The chain carries TRBV12-3 or TRBV12-4 and TRBJ1-6; D ambiguous. Between the trimmed V and J ends, which lost 5 bases and 14 bases, there was a span of 16 bases. This CDR3 contains 13 residues. As DNA, the CDR3 is TGTGCCAGCAGTCACCCCCTATTATACACCCTCCACTTT. It encodes CASSHPLLYTLHF.

For this clone: The same CDR3 is also encoded by other DNA sequences in this sample. This chain links TRBV3-1 (or the pseudogene TRBV3-2) with TRBJ1-2; D possibly corresponds to TRBD1 (6 bases). The V and J ends lost 0 bases and 8 bases respectively, with 10 bases between them. This CDR3 is 13 amino acids long. Germline V gene data show CDR1 as LGHDT and CDR2 as YNNKEL (reference sequence). The DNA for the CDR3 is TGTGCCAGCAGCCAAGACAGGGGTCGGGGCTACACCTTC. This sequence encodes CASSQDRGRGYTF.

The chain is built from TRBV28 and TRBJ2-7, with D perhaps assigned TRBD1 or TRBD2 (5 bases each). This CDR3 is 15 amino acids long. V lost 7 bases, J lost 2 bases, and 18 bases lay in between. Germline V gene lookup returns CDR1 MDHEN and CDR2 SYDVKM. The CDR3 here is CASTGAGTGTYEQYF. The CDR3 DNA reads as TGTGCCAGCACTGGCGCCGGGACGGGAACCTACGAGCAGTACTTC.

The J gene is TRBJ2-7, the V gene TRBV2, with TRBD1 matching 8 bases. Germline loops: CDR1 SNHLY, CDR2 FYNNEI. The CDR3 sequence is 14 residues long. V dropped 2 bases and J dropped 6; count of bases not matched to a gene: 6. The DNA of the CDR3 is TGTGCCAGCAGTGAACAAGGACAGGGCTCCGAGCAGTACTTC. Translated, it gives CASSEQGQGSEQYF. Using reference TRBV2 and TRBJ2-7 for the parts outside the CDR3, the full variable domain is EPEVTQTPSHQVTQMGQEVILRCVPISNHLYFYWYRQILGQKVEFLVSFYNNEISEKSEIFDDQFSVERPDGSNFTLKIRSTKLEDSAMYFCASSEQGQGSEQYFGPGTRLTVT.

This clone was observed a handful of times. The rearrangement joins TRBV3-1 (or the pseudogene TRBV3-2) to TRBJ2-7; D call uncertain. There are 17 residues in the CDR3. Germline loops: CDR1 LGHDT, CDR2 YNNKEL (reference sequence). Deletions cut 4 bases from V and 0 bases from J, with 19 bases between. CDR3 in DNA: TGTGCCAGCAGCCGAGGAACCATTGGCGGTTTCTCCTACGAGCAGTACTTC. Translating gives CASSRGTIGGFSYEQYF.

The V call is TRBV5-6, the J call TRBJ1-2; TRBD1 might be the D (6 bases). The CDR3 loop spans 14 amino acids. The V gene's germline CDR1 is SGHDT and CDR2 YYEEEE. Trimming left V 1 base short and J 3 bases short, with 10 bases between. DNA of the CDR3: TGTGCCAGCAGCTTGCGGGGGCGCTACTATGGCTACACCTTC. This sequence encodes CASSLRGRYYGYTF.

The chain couples TRBV28 to TRBJ1-5; D is unresolved. V shed 3 bases and J shed 2 bases, with 14 bases lying between them. The germline V gene has CDR1 MDHEN and CDR2 SYDVKM. This CDR3 region has 16 residues. The CDR3 DNA is TGTGCCAGCAGTTTCCCCCCAAGTGTTGGCAATCAGCCCCAGCATTTT. Translating gives CASSFPPSVGNQPQHF.

The J gene is TRBJ1-4, the V gene TRBV5-5; D unresolved. Germline CDR1 reads SGHKS; CDR2 reads YYEKEE (reference sequence). This CDR3 is 13 amino acids long. Trimming took off 3 bases at V and 8 bases at J, with 11 bases between the two ends. The CDR3 region has the DNA TGTGCCAGCAGCTCAAAACCTGTGGAAAAACTGTTTTTT. It encodes CASSSKPVEKLFF.

This chain uses TRBV7-2 with TRBJ1-5, with unresolved D. The CDR3 covers 13 residues. The ends were cut back, 2 bases at V and 7 bases at J, with 9 bases in the middle. Germline assignment: CDR1 SGHTA and CDR2 FQGNSA. The chain's CDR3 is CASSLSIDQPQHF. The CDR3 DNA follows: TGTGCCAGCAGCTTAAGTATTGACCAGCCCCAGCATTTT.

The chain is built from TRBV7-9 and TRBJ2-6; a weak D match, TRBD1 (5 bases). V gave up 3 bases and J gave up 0 bases, with 9 bases separating them. This CDR3 region has 16 residues. Germline V gene lookup returns CDR1 SEHNR and CDR2 FQNEAQ (reference sequence). The CDR3: CASSLTARSGANVLTF. The CDR3 nucleotides are TGTGCCAGCAGCTTGACAGCCCGCTCTGGGGCCAACGTCCTGACTTTC.

This chain uses TRBV11-2 with TRBJ2-7; tentative D call: TRBD2 (6 bases). The CDR3 is made up of 14 amino acids. V was shortened by 5 bases and J by 6 bases, with 17 bases between the two germline ends. Germline V gene data show CDR1 as SGHAT and CDR2 as FQNNGV. The CDR3: CASSPTTSLTEQYF. As DNA, the CDR3 is TGTGCCAGCAGCCCGACAACTAGCCTAACCGAGCAGTACTTC.

The chain carries TRBV4-1 and TRBJ2-1; 8 nucleotides match TRBD2. Unmatched junction bases numbered 8, after V lost 0 bases and J lost 1 base. CDR1 and CDR2 from the germline V gene are MGHRA and YSYEKL. The CDR3 has 18 amino acids. The CDR3 coding sequence is TGCGCCAGCAGCCAAGATCTTCCCTCGGGGGGGTCCTACAATGAGCAGTTCTTC. It translates to CASSQDLPSGGSYNEQFF.

This sequence joins TRBV7-2 and TRBJ1-2; TRBD1 might be the D (6 bases). This CDR3 spans 13 amino acids. V gave up 2 bases and J gave up 7 bases, with 11 bases separating them. The V gene's germline CDR1 is SGHTA and CDR2 FQGNSA. CDR3 nucleotides: TGTGCCAGCAGCTTAAACGGGGGCTCTGGCTACACCTTC. Amino acids: CASSLNGGSGYTF.

The chain recombines TRBV5-1 with TRBJ2-1, with D unresolved. The CDR3 spans 12 residues. V was trimmed by 0 bases and J by 8 bases, leaving 6 bases between them. Per the germline V gene, CDR1 is SGHRS and CDR2 is YFSETQ. This chain's CDR3 is CASSLVWDEQFF. The DNA of the CDR3 is TGCGCCAGCAGCTTGGTGTGGGATGAGCAGTTCTTC.

The chain links TRBV28 to TRBJ2-2, with D maybe TRBD2 (6 bases). The CDR3 is 14 residues long. V was pared by 3 bases and J by 5 bases, with 10 bases between. The germline gives CDR1 MDHEN, CDR2 SYDVKM. The CDR3 DNA reads as TGTGCCAGCAGTTTCTTCCGGGGGACCGGGGAGCTGTTTTTT. This sequence encodes CASSFFRGTGELFF.

CDR3 DNA sequence: TGTGCCAGCAGCCAAGAGCCCGCTGGCGAGCAGTACTTC. Translating it yields CASSQEPAGEQYF. V and J are TRBV4-2 and TRBJ2-7; D unclear. V dropped 0 bases and J dropped 6 bases, with 9 bases sitting between them. In germline, CDR1 is LGHNA, CDR2 YNFKEQ. CDR3 size: 13 residues.

This sequence joins TRBV4-1 and TRBJ2-6, with 7 bases lining up with TRBD1. J lost 9 bases, V lost 3 bases, and 14 bases had no gene match. From germline, CDR1 is MGHRA and CDR2 YSYEKL. This CDR3 has 17 amino acids. The CDR3 DNA reads as TGCGCCAGCAGCCAGACTATAACTCGAGACAGGGACAACGTCCTGACTTTC. It translates to CASSQTITRDRDNVLTF.

This rearrangement joins TRBV28 to TRBJ1-3, with TRBD1 matching 7 bases. The CDR3 extends over 16 amino acids. V trimming: 6 bases; J trimming: 4 bases; junction bases outside the gene matches: 12. Germline-derived CDR1 and CDR2 are MDHEN and SYDVKM. The DNA of the CDR3 is TGTGCCAGCAGGCTCTCCGGGACAGCGTCGGGAAACACCATATATTTT. Protein sequence: CASRLSGTASGNTIYF.